Presented here are 5 T cell receptor beta chains from one specimen sequenced in a study of low-dose radiotherapy and immunotherapy resistance in tumors. The time point was: before trial treatment. First-strand cDNA used TRAV- and TRBV-specific primers, covering alpha and beta chains. With a constant-region primer and a V-primer adapter, TCRs were subjected to 15 to 25 PCR cycles of amplification. MiXCR, applied by TCRdb to the reads, yields one record per CDR3 protein. The data contain fewer than 90,000 distinct CDR3 sequences, less than 40% of them seen just once; the ten biggest clones take up around 10%. The material sequenced was PBMCs, taken before treatment. These TCRs come from a female donor with ovarian cancer.

The V and J genes are TRBV9 and TRBJ1-1; the D is unclear. The CDR3 sequence is 14 residues long. V dropped 3 bases and J dropped 1 base, with 10 bases sitting between them. CDR1 SGDLS and CDR2 YYNGEE come from the germline V gene. This chain's CDR3 is CASSAFRQNTEAFF. For the CDR3, the DNA is TGTGCCAGCAGCGCCTTCCGACAGAACACTGAAGCTTTCTTT.

This clonotype was recorded many times. The chain is built from TRBV28 and TRBJ1-5; possibly TRBD1 for D (5 bases). CDR1 is MDHEN and CDR2 is SYDVKM in the germline V gene. The CDR3 is 11 amino acids. V was clipped by 8 bases and J by 9 bases, with 11 bases between them. This CDR3 is CASSGLWPQHF. The CDR3 bases are TGTGCCAGCTCGGGGCTTTGGCCCCAGCATTTT.

This clonotype was found many times. The rearrangement joins TRBV4-1 to TRBJ2-7; D is possibly TRBD2 (5 bases). V gave up 4 bases and J gave up 6 bases, with 34 bases separating them. CDR3 length: 20 amino acids. The germline CDR1 and CDR2 sequences are MGHRA and YSYEKL. The CDR3 coding sequence is TGCGCCAGCAGCCTCGGAAGGGTGTTTCCTGTTCGGTCCCTTCGGGGCGAGCAGTACTTC. As protein: CASSLGRVFPVRSLRGEQYF.

This clonotype came up many times. One end of the junction does not line up with germline, which may come from a read error. J is TRBJ1-1 and V is TRBV5-1; D is possibly TRBD1 (5 bases). The germline V gene has CDR1 SGHRS and CDR2 YFSETQ. The CDR3 runs 14 residues. CDR3: CASSPLRGVTEAFF. CDR3 DNA sequence: TGTGCCAGCAGTCCTCTCCGAGGGGTCACTGAAGCTTTCTTT.

The table lists this clonotype with a count of one. Only one base separates this from a far larger clonotype, so it likely reflects a read error. This chain connects TRBV6-4 to TRBJ2-7; 9 nucleotides agree with TRBD1. The germline V gene encodes CDR1 MRHNA and CDR2 SNTAGT. There are 15 residues in the CDR3. The CDR3 DNA reads TGTGCCAGCAGTTACTCAGGGACAGGGACCCGCGAGCAGTACTTC. Protein sequence: CASSYSGTGTREQYF.